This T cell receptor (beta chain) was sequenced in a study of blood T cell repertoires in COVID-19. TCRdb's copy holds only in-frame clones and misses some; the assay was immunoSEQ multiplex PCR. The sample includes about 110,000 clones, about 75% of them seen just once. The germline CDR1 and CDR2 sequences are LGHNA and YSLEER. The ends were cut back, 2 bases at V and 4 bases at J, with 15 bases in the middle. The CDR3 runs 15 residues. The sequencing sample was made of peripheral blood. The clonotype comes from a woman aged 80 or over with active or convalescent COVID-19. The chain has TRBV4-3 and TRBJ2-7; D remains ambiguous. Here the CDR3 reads CASSQNPGSAYEQYF. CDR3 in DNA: TGCGCCAGCAGCCAAAATCCGGGTTCCGCTTACGAGCAGTACTTC.